This section outlines one T cell receptor beta chain sequence together with its context. This sample was included in a study of identical twins. V shed 7 bases and J 4 bases; nucleotides not matched to a gene: 5. Germline CDR1 reads MNHEY; CDR2 reads SMNVEV (reference sequence). The CDR3 is made up of 15 amino acids. After template switching added a universal primer site, the resulting cDNA carried unique molecular identifiers. TCRdb re-analysed the 5' RACE reads in MiXCR, keeping a single row per CDR3 protein. The sample contains about 720,000 distinct CDR3 sequences, about 18% of which appear only once. These data were also filed under a second study, of T cells expressing NK-cell markers. That source adds: Several experiments confined sorting to alpha-beta TCR T cells with an anti-gamma-delta TCR antibody. A range of roughly 1.0-8% of CD8+ T cells consisted of dominant NKG2C+ clonotypes in several donors.

The chain recombines TRBV27 with TRBJ2-4; 12 positions agree with TRBD2. This TCR was recovered from a woman younger than 35 in good health. Specimen: PBMCs. In DNA form, the CDR3 reads TGTGCCAGCAAAGAGGGACTAGCGGGTAAAAACATTCAGTACTTC. Residues: CASKEGLAGKNIQYF.